This T cell receptor beta chain derives from a study of T-cell memory formation after mild COVID-19. As regards this clonotype: Its antigen is not identified.

TCRdb re-analysed the 5' RACE reads in MiXCR, keeping a single row per CDR3 protein. The repertoire holds around 370,000 distinct CDR3 sequences, under 25% seen once, with around 13% in the top ten. Findings and limits, study-wide: Contracting CD4+ clones sat mainly in CM and EM; CD8+ in EMRA. Detection of some responders pre-infection suggested pre-existing cross-reactive memory T cells participated.

The CDR3 is 15 residues long. V lost 6 bases to trimming and J lost 7 bases; unmatched junction nucleotides: 15. Per the germline V gene, CDR1 is MNHEY and CDR2 is SVGEGT. Source material: PBMCs or a T cell subset sorted from them (not recorded which). V gene TRBV6-2 or TRBV6-3 combines with J gene TRBJ2-7; TRBD2 aligns across 7 bases. This TCR came from an adult woman who had mild COVID-19 (a few samples of this study predate the infection). Cell type and time point are not known. For the CDR3, the DNA is TGTGCCAGCAGGCCCGGTGGACTAGGCGGTTGGGAGCAGTACTTC. This sequence encodes CASRPGGLGGWEQYF.